Listed below are T cell receptor beta chains from one sample, sequenced in a study of shared clonotypes between healthy human individuals. Repertoires were generated with immunoSEQ multiplex PCR, while TCRdb's copy carries only in-frame clones and drops some. This table has under 2,500,000 clones, almost 96% appearing once. Sequencing used naive CD4+ T cells sorted from blood. These receptors originate from a man aged 18 to 29 in good health. CDR3s include the opening cysteine and the closing phenylalanine or tryptophan. Fields, in order: V gene, J gene, D gene, clone size, CDR3 protein, CDR3 DNA. D genes are given only for firm matches. Clone sizes are given selectively: once, few, many, or a class where the clone is expanded.

>TRBV11-2|TRBJ1-5|-|once
CASSLAFNQPQHF
TGTGCCAGCAGCTTAGCCTTTAATCAGCCCCAGCATTTT
>TRBV5-6|TRBJ1-5|TRBD1|-
CASSYRDRVQPQHF
TGTGCCAGCAGCTACCGGGACAGGGTGCAGCCCCAGCATTTT
>TRBV28|TRBJ2-3|TRBD1|-
CASSPGTDTDTQYF
TGTGCCAGCAGTCCCGGGACAGACACAGATACGCAGTATTTT
>TRBV5-5|TRBJ1-5|TRBD1|-
CASPKQGARTQPQHF
TGTGCCAGTCCCAAACAGGGGGCTAGGACACAGCCCCAGCATTTT
>TRBV11-2|TRBJ2-7|TRBD2|-
CASTQNLIAGGTYEQYF
TGTGCCAGCACCCAGAACCTTATAGCGGGCGGGACCTACGAGCAGTACTTC
>TRBV29-1|TRBJ1-2|TRBD1|once
CSERTGRGYTF
TGCAGCGAGCGGACAGGGCGAGGCTACACCTTC
>TRBV18|TRBJ2-1|TRBD2|-
CASSPRELAGARGQFF
TGTGCCAGCTCACCACGGGAACTAGCGGGAGCCCGAGGGCAGTTCTTC
>TRBV10-3|TRBJ2-3|-|-
CAISEGGLSTDTQYF
TGTGCCATCAGTGAGGGGGGACTTTCGACAGATACGCAGTATTTT
>TRBV5-4|TRBJ2-5|TRBD1|-
CASSLVGQGGQETQYF
TGTGCCAGCAGCTTGGTGGGACAGGGTGGTCAAGAGACCCAGTACTTC
>TRBV18|TRBJ2-7|TRBD2|-
CASSPWASGGQTDYEQYF
TGTGCCAGCTCCCCTTGGGCTAGCGGGGGTCAAACTGACTACGAGCAGTACTTC
>TRBV5-4|TRBJ2-3|-|-
CASSLGGDKTDTQYF
TGTGCCAGCAGCTTAGGGGGGGATAAAACAGATACGCAGTATTTT
>TRBV4-3|TRBJ2-3|TRBD2|-
CASSQLASGSSDTQYF
TGCGCCAGCAGCCAACTGGCTAGCGGGAGCTCAGATACGCAGTATTTT
>TRBV30|TRBJ2-5|TRBD2|-
CAWGELARQETQYF
TGTGCCTGGGGGGAACTAGCGAGACAAGAGACCCAGTACTTC
>TRBV5-1|TRBJ2-5|-|-
CASSLVGTETQYF
TGCGCCAGCAGCTTGGTGGGAACAGAGACCCAGTACTTC
>TRBV10-2|TRBJ1-5|-|-
CASSEGARGNQPQHF
TGCGCCAGCAGTGAGGGGGCCCGCGGCAATCAGCCCCAGCATTTT
>TRBV7-2|TRBJ2-3|TRBD2|-
CASSLGGTSGLRSTDTQYF
TGTGCCAGCAGCTTAGGAGGGACTAGCGGGCTGCGTAGCACAGATACGCAGTATTTT
>TRBV28|TRBJ1-2|-|-
CASSLGRSLSNYGYTF
TGTGCCAGCAGTTTAGGCCGTTCCCTATCAAACTATGGCTACACCTTC
>TRBV6-5|TRBJ2-1|-|-
CASNPGLLSEQFF
TGTGCCAGCAACCCGGGGCTCCTCAGTGAGCAGTTCTTC
>TRBV6-5|TRBJ2-7|-|-
CASSYSGGAPYEQYF
TGTGCCAGCAGTTACTCAGGGGGGGCCCCCTACGAGCAGTACTTC
>TRBV10-1|TRBJ2-7|TRBD2|-
CASSRDYYEQYF
TGCGCCAGCAGCCGGGACTACTACGAGCAGTACTTC
>TRBV10-3|TRBJ2-1|-|-
CAISDGPVGEQFF
TGTGCCATCAGTGATGGGCCAGTGGGTGAGCAGTTCTTC
>TRBV27|TRBJ2-3|-|-
CASSSPPGAGRNTDTQYF
TGTGCCAGCAGCTCCCCCCCCGGTGCGGGCAGAAACACAGATACGCAGTATTTT
>TRBV13|TRBJ2-3|-|-
CASSPVGRDTDTQYF
TGTGCCAGCAGCCCCGTGGGCCGAGACACAGATACGCAGTATTTT
>TRBV7-3|TRBJ2-3|TRBD2|-
CASSLNSGGTDTQYF
TGTGCCAGCAGCTTAAATTCGGGGGGAACAGATACGCAGTATTTT
>TRBV7-2|TRBJ1-4|TRBD1|-
CASSWTGRNEKLFF
TGTGCCAGCAGCTGGACAGGGCGTAATGAAAAACTGTTTTTT
>TRBV30|TRBJ1-1|-|-
CAWSDENTEAFF
TGTGCCTGGAGTGATGAGAACACTGAAGCTTTCTTT
>TRBV7-2|TRBJ1-2|-|-
CASSLPRTAFYGYTF
TGTGCCAGCAGCTTACCGAGGACGGCGTTCTATGGCTACACCTTC
>TRBV20-1|TRBJ2-5|-|-
CSARQETQYF
TGCAGTGCTCGCCAAGAGACCCAGTACTTC
>TRBV6-5|TRBJ1-2|-|-
CASYRVGNYGYTF
TGTGCCAGCTACAGGGTGGGAAACTATGGCTACACCTTC
>TRBV7-8|TRBJ2-2|-|-
CASSYGDPDTGELFF
TGTGCCAGCAGCTACGGAGATCCGGACACCGGGGAGCTGTTTTTT
>TRBV4-3|TRBJ1-2|TRBD1|-
CASSQWAQGDVGYTF
TGCGCCAGCAGCCAATGGGCACAGGGGGACGTAGGCTACACCTTC
>TRBV7-8|TRBJ2-1|TRBD1|-
CASRTRQGAKQFF
TGTGCCAGCAGGACTCGGCAGGGGGCGAAGCAGTTCTTC
>TRBV5-5|TRBJ2-1|-|-
CASSFGTHNEQFF
TGTGCCAGCAGCTTTGGGACCCACAATGAGCAGTTCTTC
>TRBV9|TRBJ2-2|-|once
CASSVRGLNTGELFF
TGTGCCAGCAGCGTCCGAGGTTTAAACACCGGGGAGCTGTTTTTT
>TRBV5-4|TRBJ2-7|TRBD1|-
CASSWRQGFYEQYF
TGTGCCAGCAGCTGGAGACAGGGCTTCTACGAGCAGTACTTC
>TRBV2|TRBJ2-7|-|-
CASSVNVRGPYEQYF
TGTGCCAGCAGTGTTAATGTCAGGGGCCCCTACGAGCAGTACTTC
>TRBV9|TRBJ2-2|-|-
CASSDRSRALNTGELFF
TGTGCCAGCAGCGATAGGTCGCGGGCCCTCAACACCGGGGAGCTGTTTTTT
>TRBV2|TRBJ1-2|TRBD1|-
CASSPGQGGTYGYTF
TGTGCCAGCAGCCCCGGACAGGGCGGGACCTATGGCTACACCTTC
>TRBV5-1|TRBJ2-5|-|-
CASSEGTGLGETQYF
TGCGCCAGCAGCGAAGGGACCGGGCTCGGAGAGACCCAGTACTTC
>TRBV2|TRBJ2-7|-|once
CASSGDLVYEQYF
TGTGCCAGCAGTGGAGACTTAGTCTACGAGCAGTACTTC
>TRBV6-5|TRBJ1-2|TRBD1|-
CASTRMGQGHGYTF
TGTGCCAGCACCCGGATGGGACAGGGACATGGCTACACCTTC
>TRBV5-1|TRBJ2-1|-|-
CASSPQYNEQFF
TGCGCCAGCAGCCCCCAGTACAATGAGCAGTTCTTC
>TRBV10-3|TRBJ2-3|-|-
CASRGAGEDTQYF
TGTGCCTCCCGGGGGGCCGGGGAAGATACGCAGTATTTT
>TRBV14|TRBJ1-6|-|-
CASSHDRRISPLHF
TGTGCCAGCAGCCACGACAGGCGGATTTCACCCCTCCACTTT
>TRBV6-1|TRBJ1-5|-|-
CASSEQGNQPQHF
TGTGCCAGCAGTGAACAGGGAAACCAGCCCCAGCATTTT
>TRBV6-1|TRBJ1-2|-|-
CASSDGYYGYTF
TGTGCCAGCAGTGACGGATACTATGGCTACACCTTC
>TRBV28|TRBJ1-5|-|-
CASTPLGPGGNQPQHF
TGTGCCAGCACCCCCCTGGGGCCGGGAGGGAATCAGCCCCAGCATTTT
>TRBV5-1|TRBJ1-4|TRBD1|-
CASSHTGGAYEKLFF
TGCGCCAGCAGCCATACAGGGGGCGCGTATGAAAAACTGTTTTTT
>TRBV11-1|TRBJ2-3|TRBD1|-
CASSPGQGSTDTQYF
TGTGCCAGCAGCCCCGGACAGGGTAGCACAGATACGCAGTATTTT
>TRBV6-5|TRBJ2-7|-|-
CASRKTGNYEQYF
TGTGCCAGCAGAAAAACAGGGAACTACGAGCAGTACTTC
>TRBV19|TRBJ1-2|-|-
CASYQQGLGYGYTF
TGTGCCAGCTACCAACAGGGATTAGGCTATGGCTACACCTTC
>TRBV5-1|TRBJ1-1|-|-
CASSFRGPNTEAFF
TGCGCCAGCAGCTTCCGGGGCCCGAACACTGAAGCTTTCTTT
>TRBV9|TRBJ2-5|TRBD1|once
CASSVRTGRQETQYF
TGTGCCAGCAGCGTCAGGACAGGCCGGCAAGAGACCCAGTACTTC